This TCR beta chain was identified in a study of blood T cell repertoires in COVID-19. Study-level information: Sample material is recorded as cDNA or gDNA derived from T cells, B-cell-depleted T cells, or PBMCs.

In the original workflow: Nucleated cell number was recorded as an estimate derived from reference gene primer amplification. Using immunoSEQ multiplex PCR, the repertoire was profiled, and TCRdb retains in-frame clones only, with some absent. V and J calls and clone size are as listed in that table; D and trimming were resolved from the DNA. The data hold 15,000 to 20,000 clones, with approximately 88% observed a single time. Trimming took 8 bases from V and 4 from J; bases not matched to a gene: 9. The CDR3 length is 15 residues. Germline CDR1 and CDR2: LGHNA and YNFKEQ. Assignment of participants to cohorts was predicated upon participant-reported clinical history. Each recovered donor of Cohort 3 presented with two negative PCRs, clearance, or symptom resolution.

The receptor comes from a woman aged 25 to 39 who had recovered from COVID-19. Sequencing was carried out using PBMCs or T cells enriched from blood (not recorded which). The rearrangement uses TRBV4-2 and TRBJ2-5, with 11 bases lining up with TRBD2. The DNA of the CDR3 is TGTGCCAGCTATTCAACTAGCGGGGGCCGAGAGACCCAGTACTTC. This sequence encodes CASYSTSGGRETQYF.